This entry lists 12 T cell receptor beta chains sequenced from one sample in a study of T cells in women clearing cervical HPV infection. Produced via immunoSEQ multiplex PCR; TCRdb's table is partial and in-frame only. Here the sample table reports tens of thousands of clones. Sequenced input: blood buffy coat. The receptors originated from a woman aged 18 to 75 with a cervical HPV16 infection that either progressed to CIN3+ or cleared (not recorded which).

As concerns this clone: At one boundary the junction diverges from the germline segment, which might be a read error. The CDR3 sequence is CASSQDRGASYEQYF. The sequenced CDR3 bases are TGCGCCAGCAGCCAAGATCGAGGGGCCTCCTACGAG. The J gene is TRBJ2-7, the V gene TRBV4-2; D assignment may be TRBD1 or TRBD2 (5 bases each). The CDR3 goes on 3 residues after the read ends, and that part is filled in from the germline J gene. Germline V gives CDR1 LGHNA, CDR2 YNFKEQ. This CDR3 is 15 amino acids long.

For this clone: The CDR3 goes on 3 residues after the read ends, and that part is filled in from the germline J gene. The chain carries TRBV7-9 and TRBJ2-3; 8 bases line up with TRBD1. Germline V gene data show CDR1 as SEHNR and CDR2 as FQNEAQ (reference sequence). The V and J ends lost 5 bases and 4 bases, in that order; junction bases with no gene match: 8. The CDR3 is 15 residues long. The CDR3 spells CASSKDRVWADTQYF. The CDR3 bases that were read are TGTGCCAGCAGCAAGGACAGGGTATGGGCAGATACG.

Of note for this clone: The read comes to an end 3 residues before the CDR3 does, leaving the germline J gene to fill in the end. The chain links TRBV6-2 or TRBV6-3 to TRBJ2-4, with 7 nucleotides matching TRBD1. Germline V gene data show CDR1 as MNHEY and CDR2 as SVGEGT. This CDR3 has 15 residues. CDR3 DNA, as far as it was read: TGTGCCAGCAGTCCTCGTCTAGGGGGCGACTATGGT. It is translated as CASSPRLGGDYG. The whole CDR3 sequence reads CASSPRLGGDYGQYF.

A word on this clone: The read ends 3 residues before the CDR3 terminus; that terminus is restored from the germline J gene. The chain joins TRBV20-1 to TRBJ2-5, with 8 nucleotides matching TRBD2. The CDR3 has 14 amino acids. With V trimmed by 1 base and J by 2 bases, 3 bases remained unmatched. The germline V gene encodes CDR1 DFQATT and CDR2 SNEGSKA (reference sequence). CDR3 in amino acids: CSARVASGQETQYF. The CDR3 DNA, read in part, is TGCAGTGCTAGAGTGGCTAGCGGGCAAGAGACC.

The CDR3 here is CASSQGAKYEQYF. The sequenced CDR3 bases are TGTGCCAGCAGCCAGGGGGCTAAGTACGAG. V and J are TRBV28 and TRBJ2-7; TRBD1 matches 8 bases. The read ends 3 residues early relative to the CDR3; the germline J gene fills the gap. Germline V gene sequence: CDR1 MDHEN, CDR2 SYDVKM. CDR3 length equals 13 residues. V was clipped by 6 bases and J by 4 bases; unmatched bases: 5.

Comment on this clone: Coverage ceases 3 residues before the CDR3 finishes, and the germline J gene fills in the end. The rearrangement uses TRBV18 and TRBJ2-2; 12 bases are shared with TRBD1. Germline V CDR1 and CDR2: KGHSH, LQKENI. The CDR3 has 16 residues. J gave up 5 bases and V 3 bases, and 4 bases lay outside the gene matches. The CDR3 loop is CASSPGTGGRTGELFF. Partial CDR3 DNA: TGTGCCAGCTCACCGGGGACAGGGGGCCGGACCGGGGAG. The entire variable domain, with the rest obtained from reference TRBV18 and TRBJ2-2, is as follows: NAGVMQNPRHLVRRRGQEARLRCSPMKGHSHVYWYRQLPEEGLKFMVYLQKENIIDESGMPKERFSAEFPKEGPSILRIQQVVRGDSAAYFCASSPGTGGRTGELFFGEGSRLTVL.

A note on this clone: The CDR3 end is not reached by the read, which stops 3 residues before it; the germline J gene fills it in. The gene calls are TRBV20-1 and TRBJ1-4; 8 nucleotides match TRBD1. Germline CDR1 is DFQATT and CDR2 is SNEGSKA (reference sequence). J lost 5 bases, V lost 6 bases, and 8 bases had no gene match. The CDR3 has 14 amino acids. The CDR3 bases that were read are TGCAGTGCAACCCACAGGGGGAGGAATGAAAAA. Translating gives CSATHRGRNEK. In full, the CDR3 reads CSATHRGRNEKLFF.

Turning to this clone: The read ends 3 residues before the CDR3 terminus; that terminus is restored from the germline J gene. This sequence joins TRBV18 and TRBJ2-2, with no clear D. Germline V lookup: CDR1 KGHSH, CDR2 LQKENI. The length of the CDR3 is 11 residues. Between the trimmed V and J ends, which lost 8 bases and 8 bases, there was a span of 9 bases. CDR3 in amino acids: CASRKVGELFF. The part of the CDR3 DNA that was read is TGTGCCAGCCGTAAGGTGGGGGAG.

As concerns this clone: The read terminates 3 residues ahead of where the CDR3 ends, so the germline J gene completes it. The rearrangement uses TRBV7-9 and TRBJ1-1, with unresolved D. This CDR3 comprises 15 residues. Germline V lookup: CDR1 SEHNR, CDR2 FQNEAQ (reference sequence). The V end was cut by 0 bases, the J end by 1 base, with 9 bases between. CDR3 bases read: TGTGCCAGCAGCTTAGCGGCAGCGAGGAACACTGAA. It translates to CASSLAAARNTE. The whole CDR3 is CASSLAAARNTEAFF.

A remark on this clone: The CDR3 end lies 3 residues beyond the end of the read and is filled in from the germline J gene. The chain recombines TRBV19 with TRBJ1-5; TRBD1 is a possible D gene (6 bases). This CDR3 region has 16 residues. Germline CDR1 LNHDA, CDR2 SQIVND (reference sequence). The V gene lost 3 bases and the J gene lost 7 bases, with 19 bases spanning the gap. CDR3 DNA, as far as it was read: TGTGCCAGTAGTATCGGGGGGCTCGGGGCAGGACAGCCC. Residues: CASSIGGLGAGQP. In full, the CDR3 reads CASSIGGLGAGQPQHF.

Concerning this clone itself: The read terminates 3 residues ahead of where the CDR3 ends, so the germline J gene completes it. The rearrangement joins TRBV19 to TRBJ2-3, with TRBD1 matching over 8 bases. From germline, CDR1 is LNHDA and CDR2 SQIVND (reference sequence). The CDR3 is made up of 13 amino acids. CDR3 protein: CASSIDRDRPQYF. The covered CDR3 bases are TGTGCCAGTAGTATCGACAGGGACAGGCCG.

Details on this clone: Coverage ceases 3 residues before the CDR3 finishes, and the germline J gene fills in the end. The chain couples TRBV29-1 to TRBJ2-1, with D uncertain. V was clipped by 7 bases and J by 3 bases, with 7 bases between them. In germline, CDR1 is SQVTM, CDR2 ANQGSEA. The CDR3 covers 11 residues. CDR3 DNA (partial): TGCAGCGGGCTTCTCTACAATGAG. Its protein is CSGLLYNE. The complete CDR3 protein is CSGLLYNEQFF.